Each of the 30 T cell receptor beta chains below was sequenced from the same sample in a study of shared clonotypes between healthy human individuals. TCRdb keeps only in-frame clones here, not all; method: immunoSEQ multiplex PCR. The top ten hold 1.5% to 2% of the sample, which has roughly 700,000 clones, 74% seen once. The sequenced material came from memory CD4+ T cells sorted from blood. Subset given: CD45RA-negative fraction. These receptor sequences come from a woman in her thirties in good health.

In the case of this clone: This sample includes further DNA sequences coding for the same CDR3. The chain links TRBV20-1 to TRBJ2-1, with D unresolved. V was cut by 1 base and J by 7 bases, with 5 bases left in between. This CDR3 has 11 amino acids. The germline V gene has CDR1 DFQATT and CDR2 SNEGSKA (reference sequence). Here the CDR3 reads CSARGVNEQFF. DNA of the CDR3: TGCAGTGCTAGAGGAGTTAATGAGCAGTTCTTC.

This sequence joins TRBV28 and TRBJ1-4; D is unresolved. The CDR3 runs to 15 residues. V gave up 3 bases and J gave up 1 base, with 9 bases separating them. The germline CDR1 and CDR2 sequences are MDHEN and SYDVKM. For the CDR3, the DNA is TGTGCCAGCAGTTTTATTGGGAGAACTAATGAAAAACTGTTTTTT. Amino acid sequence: CASSFIGRTNEKLFF.

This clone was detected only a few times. The CDR3 DNA sequence: TGTGCCAGCAGCCATAGCGGCGGTAGCGGGAGGGATACGCAGTATTTT. It yields the protein CASSHSGGSGRDTQYF. This chain uses TRBV4-2 with TRBJ2-3, with 10 bases aligning to TRBD2. The V gene end was trimmed by 3 bases and the J gene end by 6 bases; junction bases not matched to a gene: 9. Germline CDR1 and CDR2: LGHNA and YNFKEQ. The CDR3 runs to 16 residues.

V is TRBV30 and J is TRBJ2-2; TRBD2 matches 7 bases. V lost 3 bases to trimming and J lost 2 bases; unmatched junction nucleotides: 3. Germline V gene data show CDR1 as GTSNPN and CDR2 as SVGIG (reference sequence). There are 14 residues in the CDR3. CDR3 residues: CAWRVAGNTGELFF. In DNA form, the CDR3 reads TGTGCCTGGAGGGTAGCGGGCAACACCGGGGAGCTGTTTTTT.

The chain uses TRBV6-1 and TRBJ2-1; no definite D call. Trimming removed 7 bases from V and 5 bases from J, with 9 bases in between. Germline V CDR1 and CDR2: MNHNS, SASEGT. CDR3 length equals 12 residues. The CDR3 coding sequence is TGTGCCAGCACCAGAATGCACAATGAGCAGTTCTTC. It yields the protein CASTRMHNEQFF.

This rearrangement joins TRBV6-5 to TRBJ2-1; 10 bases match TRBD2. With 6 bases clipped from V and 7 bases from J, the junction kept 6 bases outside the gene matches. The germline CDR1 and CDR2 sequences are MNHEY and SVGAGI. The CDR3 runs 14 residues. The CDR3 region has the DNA TGTGCCAGCAGAGCGGGAGGGCCACGGAATGAGCAGTTCTTC. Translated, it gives CASRAGGPRNEQFF.

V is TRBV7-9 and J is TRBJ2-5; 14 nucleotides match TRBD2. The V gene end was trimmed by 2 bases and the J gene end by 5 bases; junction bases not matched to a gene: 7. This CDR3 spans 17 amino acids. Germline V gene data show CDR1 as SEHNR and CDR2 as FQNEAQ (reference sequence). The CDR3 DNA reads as TGTGCCAGCAGCTTAATGCCGGGACTAGCGGGGGTGGAGACCCAGTACTTC. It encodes CASSLMPGLAGVETQYF.

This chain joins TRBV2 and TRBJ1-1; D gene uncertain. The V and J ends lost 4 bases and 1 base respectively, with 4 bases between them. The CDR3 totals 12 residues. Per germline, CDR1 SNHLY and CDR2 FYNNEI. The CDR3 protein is CASSVQNTEAFF. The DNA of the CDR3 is TGTGCCAGCAGTGTTCAGAACACTGAAGCTTTCTTT.

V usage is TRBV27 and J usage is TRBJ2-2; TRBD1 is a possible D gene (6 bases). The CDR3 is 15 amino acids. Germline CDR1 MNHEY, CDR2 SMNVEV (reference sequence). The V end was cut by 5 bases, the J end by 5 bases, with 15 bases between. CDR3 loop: CASSPEDSPTGELFF. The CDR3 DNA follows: TGTGCCAGCAGTCCCGAGGACAGTCCTACCGGGGAGCTGTTTTTT.

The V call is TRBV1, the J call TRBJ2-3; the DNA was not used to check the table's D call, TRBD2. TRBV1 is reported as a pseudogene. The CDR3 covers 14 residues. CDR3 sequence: CTSSPSASPDTQYF. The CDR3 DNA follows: TGCACCAGCAGCCCCTCGGCTAGTCCAGATACGCAGTATTTT.

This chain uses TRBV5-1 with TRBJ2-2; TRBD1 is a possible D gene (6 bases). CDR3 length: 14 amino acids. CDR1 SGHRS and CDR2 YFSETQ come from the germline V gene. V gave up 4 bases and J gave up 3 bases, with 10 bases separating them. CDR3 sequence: CASSIGQYTGELFF. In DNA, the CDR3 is TGCGCCAGCAGCATCGGACAGTACACCGGGGAGCTGTTTTTT.

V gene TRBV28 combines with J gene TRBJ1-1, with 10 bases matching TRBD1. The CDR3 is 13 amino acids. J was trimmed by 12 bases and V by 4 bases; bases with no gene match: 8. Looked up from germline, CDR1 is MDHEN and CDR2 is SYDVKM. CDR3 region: CASSYRGTGVPFF. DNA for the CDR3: TGTGCCAGCAGTTATAGAGGGACAGGGGTACCTTTCTTT.

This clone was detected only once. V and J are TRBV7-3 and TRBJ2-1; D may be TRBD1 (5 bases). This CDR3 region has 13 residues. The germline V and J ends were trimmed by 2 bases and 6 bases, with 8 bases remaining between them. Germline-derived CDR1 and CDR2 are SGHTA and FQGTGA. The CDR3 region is CASSLGAVNEQFF. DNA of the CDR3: TGTGCCAGCAGCTTAGGGGCAGTCAATGAGCAGTTCTTC.

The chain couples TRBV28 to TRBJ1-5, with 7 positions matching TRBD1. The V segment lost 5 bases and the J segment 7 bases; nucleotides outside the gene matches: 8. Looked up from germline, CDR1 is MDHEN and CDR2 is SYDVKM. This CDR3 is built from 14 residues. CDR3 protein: CASSRQGRAQPQHF. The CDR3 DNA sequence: TGTGCCAGCAGTCGACAGGGAAGGGCACAGCCCCAGCATTTT. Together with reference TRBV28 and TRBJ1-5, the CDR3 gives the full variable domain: DVKVTQSSRYLVKRTGEKVFLECVQDMDHENMFWYRQDPGLGLRLIYFSYDVKMKEKGDIPEGYSVSREKKERFSLILESASTNQTSMYLCASSRQGRAQPQHFGDGTRLSIL.

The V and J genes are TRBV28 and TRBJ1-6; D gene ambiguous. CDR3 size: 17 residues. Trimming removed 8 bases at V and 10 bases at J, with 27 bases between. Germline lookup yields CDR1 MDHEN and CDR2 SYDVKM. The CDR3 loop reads CASAQLGFTGIRSPLHF. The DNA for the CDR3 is TGTGCCAGCGCGCAGTTGGGCTTTACTGGGATTCGCTCACCCCTCCACTTT.

The CDR3 nucleotides are TGTGCCAGCAGCTCGTACAGGGCCACTGAAGCTTTCTTT. It yields the protein CASSSYRATEAFF. The rearrangement links TRBV5-8 to TRBJ1-1, with D possibly matching TRBD1 (6 bases). CDR3 length equals 13 residues. Per germline, CDR1 SGHTS and CDR2 YDEGEE. V lost 3 bases, J lost 4 bases, and 10 bases lay in between.

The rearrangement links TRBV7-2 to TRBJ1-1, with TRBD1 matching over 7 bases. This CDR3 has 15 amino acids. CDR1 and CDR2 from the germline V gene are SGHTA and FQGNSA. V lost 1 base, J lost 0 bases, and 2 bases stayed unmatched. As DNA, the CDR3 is TGTGCCAGCAGCTTAGTAGGGGGCCTGAACACTGAAGCTTTCTTT. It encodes CASSLVGGLNTEAFF.

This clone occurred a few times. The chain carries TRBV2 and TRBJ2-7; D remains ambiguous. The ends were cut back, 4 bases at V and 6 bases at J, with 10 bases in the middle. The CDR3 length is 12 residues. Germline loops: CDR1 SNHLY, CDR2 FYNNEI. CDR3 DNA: TGTGCCAGCAGTGTAGCCGCTGGCGAGCAGTACTTC. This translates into CASSVAAGEQYF.

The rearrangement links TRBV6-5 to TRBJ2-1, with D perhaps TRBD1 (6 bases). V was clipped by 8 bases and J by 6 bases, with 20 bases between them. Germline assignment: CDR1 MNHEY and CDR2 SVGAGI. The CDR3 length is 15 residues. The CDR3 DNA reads TGTGCCAGCTCACCTGACAGGACGCCGGGCAATGAGCAGTTCTTC. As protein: CASSPDRTPGNEQFF.

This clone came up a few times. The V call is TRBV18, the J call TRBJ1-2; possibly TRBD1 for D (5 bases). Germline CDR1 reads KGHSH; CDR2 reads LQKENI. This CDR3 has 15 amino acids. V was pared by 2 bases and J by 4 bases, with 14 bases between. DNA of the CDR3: TGTGCCAGCTCACCAAGCGAGGGACCGGGCTATGGCTACACCTTC. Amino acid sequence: CASSPSEGPGYGYTF.

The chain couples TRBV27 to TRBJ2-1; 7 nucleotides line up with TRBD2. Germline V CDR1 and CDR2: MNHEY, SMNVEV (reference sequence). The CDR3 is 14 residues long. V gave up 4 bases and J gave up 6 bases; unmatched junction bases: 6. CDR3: CASSWFRTSNEQFF. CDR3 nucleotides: TGTGCCAGCAGTTGGTTCCGGACTAGCAATGAGCAGTTCTTC.

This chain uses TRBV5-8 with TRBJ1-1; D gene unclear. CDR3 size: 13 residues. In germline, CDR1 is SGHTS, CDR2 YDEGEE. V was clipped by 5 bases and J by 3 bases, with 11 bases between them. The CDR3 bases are TGTGCCAGCAGGTTACTACTGGACACTGAAGCTTTCTTT. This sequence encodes CASRLLLDTEAFF. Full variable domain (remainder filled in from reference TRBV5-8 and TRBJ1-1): EAGVTQSPTHLIKTRGQQATLRCSPISGHTSVYWYQQALGLGLQFLLWYDEGEERNRGNFPPRFSGRQFPNYSSELNVNALELEDSALYLCASRLLLDTEAFFGQGTRLTVV.

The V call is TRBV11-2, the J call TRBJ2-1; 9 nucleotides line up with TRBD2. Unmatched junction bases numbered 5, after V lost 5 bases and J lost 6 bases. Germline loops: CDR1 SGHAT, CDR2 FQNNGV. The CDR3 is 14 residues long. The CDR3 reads CASSPSGRINEQFF. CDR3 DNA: TGTGCCAGCAGCCCAAGCGGGAGGATCAATGAGCAGTTCTTC.

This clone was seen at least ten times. CDR3 nucleotide sequence: TGCGCCAGCAGCGCCCAGTCGGGACAGGGGAACGGGGAAGCTTTCTTT. Protein: CASSAQSGQGNGEAFF. V and J are TRBV5-1 and TRBJ1-1; 10 bases are a match to TRBD1. CDR3 size: 16 residues. V gave up 4 bases and J gave up 8 bases; unmatched junction bases: 14. Germline V CDR1 and CDR2: SGHRS, YFSETQ.

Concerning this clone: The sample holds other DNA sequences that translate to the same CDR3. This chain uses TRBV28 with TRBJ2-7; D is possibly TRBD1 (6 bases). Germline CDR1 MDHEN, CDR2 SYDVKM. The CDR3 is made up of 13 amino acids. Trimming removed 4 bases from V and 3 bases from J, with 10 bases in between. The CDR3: CASSSGTNYEQYF. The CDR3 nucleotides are TGTGCCAGCAGTTCCGGGACAAACTACGAGCAGTACTTC.

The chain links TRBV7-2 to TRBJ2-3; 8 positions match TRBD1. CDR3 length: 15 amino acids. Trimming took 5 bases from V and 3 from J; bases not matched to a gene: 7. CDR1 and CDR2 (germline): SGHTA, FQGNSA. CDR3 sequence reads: CASSTGQGVTDTQYF. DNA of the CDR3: TGTGCCAGCAGCACCGGACAGGGAGTAACAGATACGCAGTATTTT.

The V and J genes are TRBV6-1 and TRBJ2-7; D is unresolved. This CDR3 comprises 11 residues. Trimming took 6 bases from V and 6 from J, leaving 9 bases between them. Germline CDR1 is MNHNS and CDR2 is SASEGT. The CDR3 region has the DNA TGTGCCAGCAGGAGAGCTGCCGAGCAGTACTTC. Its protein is CASRRAAEQYF.

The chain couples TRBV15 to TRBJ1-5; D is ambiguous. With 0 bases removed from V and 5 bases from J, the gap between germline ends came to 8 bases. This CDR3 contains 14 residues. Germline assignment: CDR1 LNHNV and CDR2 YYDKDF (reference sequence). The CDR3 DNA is TGTGCCACCAGCAGAGATATAGATTATCAGCCCCAGCATTTT. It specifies CATSRDIDYQPQHF.

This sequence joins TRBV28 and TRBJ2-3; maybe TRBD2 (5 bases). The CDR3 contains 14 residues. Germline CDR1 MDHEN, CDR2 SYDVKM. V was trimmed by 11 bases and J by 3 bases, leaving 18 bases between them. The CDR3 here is CAVPGSSLTDTQYF. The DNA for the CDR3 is TGTGCCGTACCGGGGAGCTCCTTGACAGATACGCAGTATTTT.

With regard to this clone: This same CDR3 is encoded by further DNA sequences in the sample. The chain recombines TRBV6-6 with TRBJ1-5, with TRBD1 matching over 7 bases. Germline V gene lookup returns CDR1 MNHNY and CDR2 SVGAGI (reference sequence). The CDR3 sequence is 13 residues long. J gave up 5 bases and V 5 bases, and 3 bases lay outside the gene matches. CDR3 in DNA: TGTGCCAGCAGTACCCAGGGGGATCAGCCCCAGCATTTT. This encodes CASSTQGDQPQHF.